The 9 T cell receptor beta chains in this list originate from one sample, sequenced in a study of cytomegalovirus exposure and HLA in healthy donors. This PCR relied on a set of 60 Vbeta primers and 13 Jbeta primers. Assay used: immunoSEQ multiplex PCR; TCRdb lists only in-frame clones, some missing. This sample carries some 90,000 clones, roughly 73% of them seen once, and the ten largest clones take around 2%. Sequenced material: PBMCs. The receptors were gathered from a boy younger than 18 in good health and CMV-seronegative.

The chain carries TRBV5-4 and TRBJ2-2; 10 positions agree with TRBD1. This CDR3 has 16 amino acids. Germline lookup yields CDR1 SGHNT and CDR2 YYREEE (reference sequence). Trimming removed 0 bases from V and 6 bases from J; junction bases left unmatched: 5. CDR3 sequence reads: CASSLARDRGSGELFF. Written as DNA, the CDR3 is TGTGCCAGCAGCTTGGCCCGGGACAGGGGATCCGGGGAGCTGTTTTTT.

A word on this clone: At one end, the junction sequence differs from germline, possibly due to a read error. The chain has TRBV28 and TRBJ2-1; the D is unclear. The germline V gene has CDR1 MDHEN and CDR2 SYDVKM. The CDR3 has 13 amino acids. CDR3 coding DNA: TGTGCCAGCAGTTTAATCCCAGCCAGTAGCTGGGTCTTC. Translation: CASSLIPASSWVF. The full variable domain, in which reference TRBV28 and TRBJ2-1 provide the parts outside the CDR3, is DVKVTQSSRYLVKRTGEKVFLECVQDMDHENMFWYRQDPGLGLRLIYFSYDVKMKEKGDIPEGYSVSREKKERFSLILESASTNQTSMYLCASSLIPASSWVFGPGTRLTVL.

The CDR3 nucleotides are TGTGCCAGCAGCCAAGATCTAGGACTTAGCTCTGGAAACACCATATATTTT. This gives the protein CASSQDLGLSSGNTIYF. This rearrangement joins TRBV4-2 to TRBJ1-3; D not resolved. V shed 0 bases and J shed 0 bases, with 12 bases lying between them. This CDR3 contains 17 residues. Germline V gene sequence: CDR1 LGHNA, CDR2 YNFKEQ.

The V call is TRBV5-4, the J call TRBJ1-1; no definite D call. The V gene's germline CDR1 is SGHNT and CDR2 YYREEE (reference sequence). Trimming pared 0 bases from V and 1 base from J, leaving 7 bases between. The CDR3 is 14 amino acids. CDR3 sequence (DNA): TGTGCCAGCAGCTTGGCAGGCCAGAACACTGAAGCTTTCTTT. Its protein product is CASSLAGQNTEAFF.

The rearrangement uses TRBV5-6 and TRBJ1-5; the match to TRBD1 covers 7 bases. Germline trimming cut 1 base from V and 1 base from J; bases unmatched to any gene: 5. Germline CDR1 SGHDT, CDR2 YYEEEE. The CDR3 is 16 residues long. The CDR3 DNA reads TGTGCCAGCAGCTTGTGGACAGGCGGCAGCAATCAGCCCCAGCATTTT. This translates into CASSLWTGGSNQPQHF.

In this sample, this clone turned up once. The J gene is TRBJ2-7, the V gene TRBV5-1; 8 positions match TRBD2. CDR3 length: 14 residues. The germline V gene encodes CDR1 SGHRS and CDR2 YFSETQ. V trimming: 2 bases; J trimming: 6 bases; junction bases outside the gene matches: 7. CDR3 sequence: CASSLFPGLGEQYF. The CDR3 DNA follows: TGCGCCAGCAGCTTATTTCCGGGACTAGGCGAGCAGTACTTC.

The V and J genes are TRBV4-1 and TRBJ1-5; D is unclear. V lost 2 bases and J lost 9, with 14 bases in between. The CDR3 runs 14 residues. The germline gives CDR1 MGHRA, CDR2 YSYEKL. The CDR3 nucleotides read TGCGCCAGCAGCCAATTCCTATCGGGTGTGCCCCAGCATTTT. It translates to CASSQFLSGVPQHF.

The chain joins TRBV7-2 to TRBJ2-3; D is ambiguous. The ends were cut back, 7 bases at V and 7 bases at J, with 15 bases in the middle. CDR1 is SGHTA and CDR2 is FQGNSA in the germline V gene. The CDR3 runs to 13 residues. The CDR3 region is CASTPIAIYTQYF. The DNA of the CDR3 is TGTGCCAGCACCCCTATAGCAATTTATACGCAGTATTTT.

The rearrangement joins TRBV11-3 to TRBJ2-7, with 12 positions matching TRBD2. The ends lost 5 bases at V and 3 bases at J; junction bases unmatched: 2. Germline V lookup: CDR1 SGHNT, CDR2 YENEEA. CDR3 size: 14 residues. In nucleotides, the CDR3 is TGTGCCAGCAGCATGACTAGCGGGAGCTACGAGCAGTACTTC. Translated, it gives CASSMTSGSYEQYF.